This section outlines one TCR beta chain sequence together with its context. TCRdb's table, derived via immunoSEQ multiplex PCR, lists solely in-frame clones and lacks some. The sample records around 370,000 clones, around 91% being singletons. V was clipped by 5 bases and J by 4 bases; unmatched bases: 3. Germline CDR1 and CDR2: SGHNT and YENEEA. The CDR3 covers 14 residues. The sample comes from a study of blood T cell repertoires in COVID-19. Input material: peripheral blood. The receptor's source is a woman aged 18-30 years who had recovered from COVID-19. V and J are TRBV11-3 and TRBJ2-5, with 11 bases aligning to TRBD2. The CDR3 DNA reads as TGTGCCAGCAGCGAGCTAGCGGGAGGAGAGACCCAGTACTTC. Translation gives CASSELAGGETQYF. Full variable domain (remainder filled in from reference TRBV11-3 and TRBJ2-5): EAGVVQSPRYKIIEKKQPVAFWCNPISGHNTLYWYLQNLGQGPELLIRYENEEAVDDSQLPKDRFSAERLKGVDSTLKIQPAELGDSAVYLCASSELAGGETQYFGPGTRLLVL.